The 22 T cell receptor beta chains in this list originate from one sample, sequenced in a study of graft-versus-host responses after intestinal transplantation. Which antigens these TCRs recognize remains unknown. Measured with immunoSEQ multiplex PCR; TCRdb has only the in-frame clones, and not every one. The table shows tens of thousands of clones, with roughly 91% occurring only once. Sample: unstimulated CD4+ T cells sorted from spleen or lymph node cells, taken before transplant. Receptors were obtained from a human donor who was the organ donor for an intestinal transplant.

This clone appeared a single time. The chain uses TRBV18 and TRBJ2-7; 11 bases align to TRBD2. The CDR3 spans 15 residues. CDR1 and CDR2 (germline): KGHSH, LQKENI. The ends lost 0 bases at V and 7 bases at J; junction bases unmatched: 5. The CDR3 DNA is TGTGCCAGCTCACCACCGGCGTTAGCGGGAGGGGAGCAGTACTTC. As protein: CASSPPALAGGEQYF.

The chain has TRBV9 and TRBJ2-5; TRBD1 agrees at 9 bases. Germline V lookup: CDR1 SGDLS, CDR2 YYNGEE. The junction had 3 bases not matched to a gene; V was cut back by 3 bases and J by 0 bases. The CDR3 contains 15 residues. The CDR3 region is CASSAGTGNQETQYF. The CDR3 DNA sequence: TGTGCCAGCAGCGCCGGGACAGGGAACCAAGAGACCCAGTACTTC.

CDR3 DNA: TGTGCCACCAGCAGAGAGGGGGGCCCCTACGAGCAGTACTTC. It translates to CATSREGGPYEQYF. The chain has TRBV15 and TRBJ2-7; D possibly matches TRBD1 or TRBD2 (6 bases each). Germline values: CDR1 LNHNV, CDR2 YYDKDF (reference sequence). The CDR3 sequence is 14 residues long. V was clipped by 0 bases and J by 2 bases, with 8 bases between them.

The chain uses TRBV6-5 and TRBJ1-1; 8 bases fit TRBD1. Germline V gives CDR1 MNHEY, CDR2 SVGAGI. This CDR3 has 15 residues. V was pared by 0 bases and J by 5 bases, with 5 bases of the junction left unmatched. CDR3 sequence reads: CASSYSGQGATEAFF. CDR3 bases: TGTGCCAGCAGTTACTCGGGCCAGGGGGCAACTGAAGCTTTCTTT.

The J gene is TRBJ2-1, the V gene TRBV5-1, with 11 nucleotides matching TRBD2. Germline loops: CDR1 SGHRS, CDR2 YFSETQ. The CDR3 length is 14 residues. V gave up 4 bases and J gave up 8 bases; unmatched junction bases: 5. The CDR3 nucleotides are TGCGCCAGCAGCCCGACTAGCGGGATAGATGAGCAGTTCTTC. This translates into CASSPTSGIDEQFF.

V and J are TRBV28 and TRBJ2-6; TRBD1 matches at 7 bases. In germline, CDR1 is MDHEN, CDR2 SYDVKM. CDR3 length: 17 residues. V trimming: 6 bases; J trimming: 2 bases; junction bases outside the gene matches: 10. CDR3: CASSRRDRVPGANVLTF. As DNA, the CDR3 is TGTGCCAGCAGCCGACGCGACAGGGTACCTGGGGCCAACGTCCTGACTTTC.

V is TRBV6-1 and J is TRBJ1-1; 7 bases are a match to TRBD1. Per germline, CDR1 MNHNS and CDR2 SASEGT. The CDR3 is 13 amino acids. V dropped 2 bases and J dropped 3; count of bases not matched to a gene: 0. The CDR3 protein is CASSEQGDTEAFF. The CDR3 nucleotides read TGTGCCAGCAGTGAACAGGGGGACACTGAAGCTTTCTTT.

This chain connects TRBV4-1 to TRBJ1-1; D gene uncertain. Deletions cut 2 bases from V and 0 bases from J, with 16 bases between. Germline CDR1 is MGHRA and CDR2 is YSYEKL. The length of the CDR3 is 17 residues. This CDR3 reads CASSQQYEVVLNTEAFF. DNA for the CDR3: TGCGCCAGCAGCCAACAATACGAGGTCGTCTTGAACACTGAAGCTTTCTTT.

The chain combines TRBV28 with TRBJ2-4; either TRBD1 or TRBD2 may fit D (5 bases each). In germline, CDR1 is MDHEN, CDR2 SYDVKM. Trimming removed 6 bases from V and 0 bases from J, with 6 bases in between. The CDR3 consists of 13 residues. CDR3 nucleotides: TGTGCCAGCAGGGGGACAGCCAAAAACATTCAGTACTTC. Encoded protein: CASRGTAKNIQYF.

The rearrangement uses TRBV27 and TRBJ1-5; a possible D gene is TRBD1 (6 bases). Germline lookup yields CDR1 MNHEY and CDR2 SMNVEV (reference sequence). This CDR3 region has 15 residues. Trimming took off 6 bases at V and 1 base at J, with 13 bases between the two ends. CDR3 sequence reads: CASSPGGTSNQPQHF. The CDR3 DNA reads TGTGCCAGCAGCCCGGGGGGGACAAGCAATCAGCCCCAGCATTTT.

The chain employs TRBV19 and TRBJ2-5, with 7 nucleotides matching TRBD1. After removal of 7 bases from V and 5 bases from J, the junction contained 7 bases not matched to a gene. Germline-derived CDR1 and CDR2 are LNHDA and SQIVND (reference sequence). This CDR3 contains 13 residues. The CDR3, as DNA: TGTGCCAGTAAGGGGGCCGTTCGGGAGACCCAGTACTTC. Its translation is CASKGAVRETQYF. The entire variable domain, with the rest obtained from reference TRBV19 and TRBJ2-5, is as follows: DGGITQSPKYLFRKEGQNVTLSCEQNLNHDAMYWYRQDPGQGLRLIYYSQIVNDFQKGDIAEGYSVSREKKESFPLTVTSAQKNPTAFYLCASKGAVRETQYFGPGTRLLVL.

The genes are TRBV4-1 and TRBJ1-4, with 7 bases aligning to TRBD1. V dropped 1 base and J dropped 6; count of bases not matched to a gene: 5. Germline CDR1 is MGHRA and CDR2 is YSYEKL. The CDR3 has 15 amino acids. CDR3 amino acids: CASSQVKGADEKLFF. The CDR3, as DNA: TGCGCCAGCAGCCAAGTTAAGGGGGCTGATGAAAAACTGTTTTTT.

V gene TRBV5-4 combines with J gene TRBJ2-1; 8 positions match TRBD2. CDR3 size: 15 residues. Trimming cost V 2 bases and J 4 bases; bases outside gene matches: 5. CDR1 and CDR2 from the germline V gene are SGHNT and YYREEE (reference sequence). This chain's CDR3 is CASSFRLAPYNEQFF. The CDR3 coding sequence is TGTGCCAGCAGCTTCCGACTAGCGCCATACAATGAGCAGTTCTTC.

The chain combines TRBV5-4 with TRBJ2-3; unclear D gene. The germline V and J ends were trimmed by 0 bases and 1 base, with 15 bases remaining between them. CDR1 and CDR2 from the germline V gene are SGHNT and YYREEE (reference sequence). CDR3 length: 17 amino acids. This CDR3 reads CASSLDVSRTRTDTQYF. The DNA of the CDR3 is TGTGCCAGCAGCTTGGATGTGAGTAGAACCCGCACAGATACGCAGTATTTT.

V and J are TRBV4-3 and TRBJ1-6, with D possibly matching TRBD1 (5 bases). Trimming stripped 1 base from V and 9 bases from J, with 13 bases between. Per germline, CDR1 LGHNA and CDR2 YSLEER. The CDR3 length is 15 residues. CDR3: CASSQGWGLGSPLHF. CDR3 sequence (DNA): TGCGCCAGCAGCCAAGGGTGGGGCCTCGGTTCACCCCTCCACTTT.

J is TRBJ2-5 and V is TRBV28; TRBD2 matches at 7 bases. This CDR3 spans 15 amino acids. Losses at the gene ends were 5 bases for V and 1 base for J; bases not matched to a gene: 7. The germline gives CDR1 MDHEN, CDR2 SYDVKM. CDR3 bases: TGTGCCAGCAGTCCGCGGGGGAAACTCCAAGAGACCCAGTACTTC. Translated: CASSPRGKLQETQYF.

V gene TRBV7-2 combines with J gene TRBJ2-3; D is uncertain. The CDR3 covers 12 residues. Deletions cut 6 bases from V and 8 bases from J, with 12 bases between. The germline V gene has CDR1 SGHTA and CDR2 FQGNSA. This chain's CDR3 is CASSPSTSTQYF. The CDR3 nucleotides read TGTGCCAGCAGTCCCTCCACTTCTACGCAGTATTTT. The full variable domain, completed using reference TRBV7-2 and TRBJ2-3, is GAGVSQSPSNKVTEKGKDVELRCDPISGHTALYWYRQSLGQGLEFLIYFQGNSAPDKSGLPSDRFSAERTGGSVSTLTIQRTQQEDSAVYLCASSPSTSTQYFGPGTRLTVL.

The V gene is TRBV7-8, the J gene TRBJ2-2; perhaps TRBD2 as D (6 bases). From germline, CDR1 is SGHVS and CDR2 FQNEAQ. CDR3 length equals 17 residues. Trimming took off 0 bases at V and 6 bases at J, with 17 bases between the two ends. The CDR3 bases are TGTGCCAGCAGCTTAGCGCATCAACTAGCTGGGGCCGGGGAGCTGTTTTTT. It yields the protein CASSLAHQLAGAGELFF. Drawing the rest from reference TRBV7-8 and TRBJ2-2, the complete variable domain is GAGVSQSPRYKVAKRGQDVALRCDPISGHVSLFWYQQALGQGPEFLTYFQNEAQLDKSGLPSDRFFAERPEGSVSTLKIQRTQQEDSAVYLCASSLAHQLAGAGELFFGEGSRLTVL.

The gene calls are TRBV19 and TRBJ2-1, with D perhaps matching TRBD2 (6 bases). Germline-derived CDR1 and CDR2 are LNHDA and SQIVND (reference sequence). The CDR3 is 13 amino acids. V lost 5 bases and J lost 10, with 15 bases in between. CDR3 amino acids: CASSDRLVGEQFF. Written as DNA, the CDR3 is TGTGCCAGTAGTGACAGACTAGTTGGGGAGCAGTTCTTC.

The gene calls are TRBV5-6 and TRBJ2-1; D is unresolved. This CDR3 is 17 amino acids long. Deletions cut 0 bases from V and 0 bases from J, with 13 bases between. Germline CDR1 is SGHDT and CDR2 is YYEEEE. CDR3 amino acids: CASSLVVSQSSYNEQFF. DNA for the CDR3: TGTGCCAGCAGCTTGGTTGTGAGTCAGAGCTCCTACAATGAGCAGTTCTTC. The whole variable domain, remainder taken from reference TRBV5-6 and TRBJ2-1, is DAGVTQSPTHLIKTRGQQVTLRCSPKSGHDTVSWYQQALGQGPQFIFQYYEEEERQRGNFPDRFSGHQFPNYSSELNVNALLLGDSALYLCASSLVVSQSSYNEQFFGPGTRLTVL.

The chain couples TRBV7-2 to TRBJ1-2; 10 bases map to TRBD1. The CDR3 is 14 amino acids. J gave up 3 bases and V 11 bases, and 9 bases lay outside the gene matches. CDR1 SGHTA and CDR2 FQGNSA come from the germline V gene. The CDR3 DNA reads as TGTGCCGCCGGGGACAGGGGCTCTTACTATGGCTACACCTTC. Its protein product is CAAGDRGSYYGYTF.

V usage is TRBV18 and J usage is TRBJ1-1; D is undetermined. This CDR3 has 12 residues. Germline V gene sequence: CDR1 KGHSH, CDR2 LQKENI. Trimming stripped 0 bases from V and 11 bases from J, with 10 bases between. CDR3 residues: CASSPPIERAFF. The CDR3, as DNA: TGTGCCAGCTCACCACCGATTGAGAGGGCTTTCTTT.